These 20 T cell receptor beta chains share one sample of origin, sequenced in a study of T cells in Graves' hyperthyroidism and ophthalmopathy. TCR beta CDR3 region amplification was performed from RNA transcripts. The study used the HTBI primer set for a first-round RT-PCR of the TCR CDR3. Each CDR3 protein gets one entry after TCRdb re-called the multiplex PCR reads with MiXCR. Found here are 90,000 to 120,000 distinct CDR3 sequences, 16% of them singletons; the top ten hold 42%. Specimen: blood. The receptor set was obtained from a woman aged 50 to 65 with Graves' hyperthyroidism.

This clonotype was counted a single time. The chain uses TRBV6-5 and TRBJ2-5; maybe TRBD1 (6 bases). V dropped 4 bases and J dropped 5 bases, with 11 bases sitting between them. This CDR3 contains 13 residues. CDR1 is MNHEY, CDR2 SVGAGI, per germline. The DNA of the CDR3 is TGTGCCAGCAGTTCCGGGACACAGGAGACCCAGTACTTC. It translates to CASSSGTQETQYF.

This clonotype was detected many times. V gene TRBV10-3 combines with J gene TRBJ1-1; unclear D gene. Germline CDR1 reads ENHRY; CDR2 reads SYGVKD. The CDR3 extends over 12 amino acids. Trimming shortened V by 3 bases and J by 9 bases, and 11 bases separated the two germline ends. The DNA for the CDR3 is TGTGCCATCAGTGACACAAGTTTTAAAGCTTTCTTT. Translated, it gives CAISDTSFKAFF.

This clonotype was recorded a few times. The CDR3, as DNA: TGCAGTGCTAGGACGACAGGAATCGAGCCCCAGCATTTT. This codes for CSARTTGIEPQHF. The chain has TRBV20-1 and TRBJ1-5, with D possibly TRBD1 on 6 matching bases. The V end was cut by 3 bases, the J end by 8 bases, with 14 bases between. Germline lookup yields CDR1 DFQATT and CDR2 SNEGSKA (reference sequence). There are 13 residues in the CDR3.

This clonotype showed up many times. The chain uses TRBV6-1 and TRBJ2-3, with TRBD1 as a possible D gene (5 bases). Germline CDR1 and CDR2: MNHNS and SASEGT. The CDR3 loop spans 15 amino acids. V gave up 5 bases and J gave up 1 base, with 13 bases separating them. This chain's CDR3 is CASSYDSPGTDTQYF. As DNA, the CDR3 is TGTGCCAGCAGTTACGACAGCCCCGGCACAGATACGCAGTATTTT.

The chain recombines TRBV9 with TRBJ2-7; 13 positions agree with TRBD2. The V gene end was trimmed by 4 bases and the J gene end by 4 bases; junction bases not matched to a gene: 17. Per the germline V gene, CDR1 is SGDLS and CDR2 is YYNGEE. The CDR3 consists of 19 residues. In DNA, the CDR3 is TGTGCCAGCAGCCGCGCGCGCCACCGGACTAGCGGGAGTCCGTACGAGCAGTACTTC. Translating gives CASSRARHRTSGSPYEQYF.

The rearrangement uses TRBV4-1 and TRBJ2-6; a weak D match, TRBD1 (7 bases). The CDR3 length is 19 residues. Germline V lookup: CDR1 MGHRA, CDR2 YSYEKL. V was shortened by 0 bases and J by 3 bases, with 18 bases between the two germline ends. The CDR3 loop reads CASSQDPGGIGVGANVLTF. The CDR3 DNA follows: TGCGCCAGCAGCCAAGATCCAGGGGGGATTGGGGTTGGGGCCAACGTCCTGACTTTC.

The chain has TRBV12-5 and TRBJ2-1, with 16 bases aligning to TRBD2. The trim removed 4 bases at V and 0 bases at J, leaving 3 bases unmatched. CDR3 length: 18 amino acids. Germline CDR1 LGHNT, CDR2 FRNRAP. The CDR3 DNA follows: TGTGCTAGTGGTTCCGGGACTAGCGGGAGGGCCTCCTACAATGAGCAGTTCTTC. This gives the protein CASGSGTSGRASYNEQFF.

At least ten counts were recorded for this clonotype. V and J are TRBV3-1 and TRBJ1-1, with a weak D call TRBD1 (5 bases). The CDR3 totals 14 residues. Germline lookup yields CDR1 LGHDT and CDR2 YNNKEL (reference sequence). Deletions cut 4 bases from V and 0 bases from J, with 9 bases between. The CDR3 DNA sequence: TGTGCCAGCAGCCTTCGACAGATGAACACTGAAGCTTTCTTT. Its protein is CASSLRQMNTEAFF.

This clonotype was counted ten times or more. V is TRBV27 and J is TRBJ1-1; D is uncertain. V shed 0 bases and J shed 5 bases, with 7 bases lying between them. The germline CDR1 and CDR2 sequences are MNHEY and SMNVEV (reference sequence). This CDR3 spans 13 amino acids. The CDR3 DNA reads TGTGCCAGCAGTTTATCAACGGGTACTGAAGCTTTCTTT. This sequence encodes CASSLSTGTEAFF.

This clonotype has only a few counts. One junction end does not reproduce the germline sequence, and a read error may be involved. The rearrangement uses TRBV28 and TRBJ1-3; no definite D call. This CDR3 is 10 amino acids long. The germline V gene has CDR1 MDHEN and CDR2 SYDVKM. CDR3 bases: TGTGCCAGCAGAGGAAGCACCATATATTTT. Amino acids: CASRGSTIYF.

The V call is TRBV5-1, the J call TRBJ2-1, with 10 bases fitting TRBD1. The CDR3 contains 15 residues. Per the germline V gene, CDR1 is SGHRS and CDR2 is YFSETQ. V shed 4 bases and J 9 bases; nucleotides not matched to a gene: 10. The CDR3 here is CASSPGTGVSGEQFF. In DNA, the CDR3 is TGCGCCAGCAGCCCCGGGACAGGGGTTTCGGGTGAGCAGTTCTTC.

V is TRBV11-1 and J is TRBJ2-5; 7 bases align to TRBD1. CDR1 SGHAT and CDR2 FQDESV come from the germline V gene (reference sequence). V shed 5 bases, J shed 1 base, and the junction held 4 bases outside the gene matches. The CDR3 length is 14 residues. The chain's CDR3 is CASSITGAQETQYF. The CDR3 bases are TGTGCCAGCAGCATAACAGGGGCCCAAGAGACCCAGTACTTC.

This clonotype was detected ten times or more. V is TRBV4-2 and J is TRBJ1-2, with D unclear. CDR1 is LGHNA, CDR2 YNFKEQ, per germline. This CDR3 is 13 amino acids long. Trimming took 0 bases from V and 4 from J, leaving 6 bases between them. CDR3 nucleotides: TGTGCCAGCAGCCAAGATGGGTCCTATGGCTACACCTTC. Translation gives CASSQDGSYGYTF.

About this clonotype: A read error may be the cause here, since a much bigger clone is one base away. This sequence joins TRBV11-1 and TRBJ2-1, with 11 bases aligning to TRBD2. The CDR3 is 15 residues long. After removal of 5 bases from V and 12 bases from J, the junction contained 12 bases not matched to a gene. Per the germline V gene, CDR1 is SGHAT and CDR2 is FQDESV (reference sequence). The CDR3 sequence is CASSPLAGGRDGQFF. The CDR3 DNA is TGTGCCAGCAGCCCGCTAGCGGGAGGTCGGGATGGGCAGTTCTTC.

This clonotype was seen ten or more times. This chain connects TRBV19 to TRBJ2-5; D not resolved. V was trimmed by 4 bases and J by 1 base, leaving 13 bases between them. Looked up from germline, CDR1 is LNHDA and CDR2 is SQIVND (reference sequence). The CDR3 loop spans 15 amino acids. This CDR3 reads CASSSPWSFQETQYF. Here the CDR3 DNA reads TGTGCCAGTAGTAGCCCCTGGAGTTTCCAAGAGACCCAGTACTTC.

The V and J genes are TRBV7-9 and TRBJ2-3; TRBD2 matches at 11 bases. Germline values: CDR1 SEHNR, CDR2 FQNEAQ (reference sequence). This CDR3 spans 16 amino acids. V lost 5 bases to trimming and J lost 1 base; unmatched junction nucleotides: 5. The DNA for the CDR3 is TGTGCCAGCAGCCCTACTAGCGGGAGCGGCACAGATACGCAGTATTTT. Translating gives CASSPTSGSGTDTQYF.

V gene TRBV11-2 combines with J gene TRBJ2-1, with 14 bases lining up with TRBD2. The CDR3 is 13 amino acids. Germline CDR1 and CDR2: SGHAT and FQNNGV. With V trimmed by 4 bases and J by 15 bases, 5 bases remained unmatched. In DNA form, the CDR3 reads TGTGCCAGCAGCTCGGGACTAGCGGGAGTCACGTTCTTC. Translation: CASSSGLAGVTFF.

This clonotype has a count of ten or more. The chain couples TRBV20-1 to TRBJ2-2; the match to TRBD2 covers 8 bases. V was pared by 6 bases and J by 1 base, with 4 bases of the junction left unmatched. The CDR3 has 14 residues. Germline V gene data show CDR1 as DFQATT and CDR2 as SNEGSKA (reference sequence). The CDR3 is CSARLAWNTGELFF. CDR3 sequence (DNA): TGCAGTGCCAGACTAGCGTGGAACACCGGGGAGCTGTTTTTT.

This clonotype occurred many times. The J gene is TRBJ2-5, the V gene TRBV7-6, with TRBD1 matching over 7 bases. CDR1 and CDR2 (germline): SGHVS, FNYEAQ. V shed 5 bases, J shed 5 bases, and the junction held 8 bases outside the gene matches. The CDR3 loop spans 14 amino acids. The DNA of the CDR3 is TGTGCCAGCAGCCCCAGACAGGGCAGGGAGACCCAGTACTTC. Its translation is CASSPRQGRETQYF.

At least ten counts were recorded for this clonotype. V usage is TRBV27 and J usage is TRBJ2-3, with D unclear. The CDR3 spans 13 residues. The V and J ends lost 3 bases and 6 bases respectively, with 10 bases between them. Germline V lookup: CDR1 MNHEY, CDR2 SMNVEV (reference sequence). CDR3 in amino acids: CASSFFGSDTQYF. Here the CDR3 DNA reads TGTGCCAGCAGTTTTTTTGGATCGGATACGCAGTATTTT.